This TCR beta chain was captured by sequencing in a study of blood T cell repertoires in COVID-19. On the study more broadly: The United States, Italy and Spain provided the acute and convalescent COVID-19 samples.

V was trimmed by 4 bases and J by 2 bases, leaving 11 bases between them. The CDR3 runs to 14 residues. The germline gives CDR1 SGDLS, CDR2 YYNGEE. The data were produced by immunoSEQ multiplex PCR, yet TCRdb's version contains in-frame clones alone and is incomplete. Of about 480,000 clones listed, roughly 90% are singletons. The receptor was derived from a woman in her thirties or forties who had recovered from COVID-19. The sequenced sample consisted of PBMCs or T cells enriched from blood (not recorded which). This sequence joins TRBV9 and TRBJ2-3; unclear D gene. The CDR3 loop reads CASSPVLLTDTQYF. The CDR3 DNA reads TGTGCCAGCAGCCCGGTACTACTCACAGATACGCAGTATTTT.